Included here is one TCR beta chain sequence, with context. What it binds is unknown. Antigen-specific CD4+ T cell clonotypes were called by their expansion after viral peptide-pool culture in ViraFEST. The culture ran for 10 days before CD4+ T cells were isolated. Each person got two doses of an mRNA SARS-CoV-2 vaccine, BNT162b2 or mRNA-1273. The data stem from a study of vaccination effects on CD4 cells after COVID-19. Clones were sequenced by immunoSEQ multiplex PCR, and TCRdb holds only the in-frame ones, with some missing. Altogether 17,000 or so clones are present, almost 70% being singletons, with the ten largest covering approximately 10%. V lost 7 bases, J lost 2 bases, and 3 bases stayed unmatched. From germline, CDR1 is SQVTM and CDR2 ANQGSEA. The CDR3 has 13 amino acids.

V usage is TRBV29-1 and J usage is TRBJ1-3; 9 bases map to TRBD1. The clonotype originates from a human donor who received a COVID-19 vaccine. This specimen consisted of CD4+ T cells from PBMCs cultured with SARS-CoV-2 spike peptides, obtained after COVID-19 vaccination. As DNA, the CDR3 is TGCAGCGGGGGGGACAGGGCTGGAAACACCATATATTTT. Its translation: CSGGDRAGNTIYF.